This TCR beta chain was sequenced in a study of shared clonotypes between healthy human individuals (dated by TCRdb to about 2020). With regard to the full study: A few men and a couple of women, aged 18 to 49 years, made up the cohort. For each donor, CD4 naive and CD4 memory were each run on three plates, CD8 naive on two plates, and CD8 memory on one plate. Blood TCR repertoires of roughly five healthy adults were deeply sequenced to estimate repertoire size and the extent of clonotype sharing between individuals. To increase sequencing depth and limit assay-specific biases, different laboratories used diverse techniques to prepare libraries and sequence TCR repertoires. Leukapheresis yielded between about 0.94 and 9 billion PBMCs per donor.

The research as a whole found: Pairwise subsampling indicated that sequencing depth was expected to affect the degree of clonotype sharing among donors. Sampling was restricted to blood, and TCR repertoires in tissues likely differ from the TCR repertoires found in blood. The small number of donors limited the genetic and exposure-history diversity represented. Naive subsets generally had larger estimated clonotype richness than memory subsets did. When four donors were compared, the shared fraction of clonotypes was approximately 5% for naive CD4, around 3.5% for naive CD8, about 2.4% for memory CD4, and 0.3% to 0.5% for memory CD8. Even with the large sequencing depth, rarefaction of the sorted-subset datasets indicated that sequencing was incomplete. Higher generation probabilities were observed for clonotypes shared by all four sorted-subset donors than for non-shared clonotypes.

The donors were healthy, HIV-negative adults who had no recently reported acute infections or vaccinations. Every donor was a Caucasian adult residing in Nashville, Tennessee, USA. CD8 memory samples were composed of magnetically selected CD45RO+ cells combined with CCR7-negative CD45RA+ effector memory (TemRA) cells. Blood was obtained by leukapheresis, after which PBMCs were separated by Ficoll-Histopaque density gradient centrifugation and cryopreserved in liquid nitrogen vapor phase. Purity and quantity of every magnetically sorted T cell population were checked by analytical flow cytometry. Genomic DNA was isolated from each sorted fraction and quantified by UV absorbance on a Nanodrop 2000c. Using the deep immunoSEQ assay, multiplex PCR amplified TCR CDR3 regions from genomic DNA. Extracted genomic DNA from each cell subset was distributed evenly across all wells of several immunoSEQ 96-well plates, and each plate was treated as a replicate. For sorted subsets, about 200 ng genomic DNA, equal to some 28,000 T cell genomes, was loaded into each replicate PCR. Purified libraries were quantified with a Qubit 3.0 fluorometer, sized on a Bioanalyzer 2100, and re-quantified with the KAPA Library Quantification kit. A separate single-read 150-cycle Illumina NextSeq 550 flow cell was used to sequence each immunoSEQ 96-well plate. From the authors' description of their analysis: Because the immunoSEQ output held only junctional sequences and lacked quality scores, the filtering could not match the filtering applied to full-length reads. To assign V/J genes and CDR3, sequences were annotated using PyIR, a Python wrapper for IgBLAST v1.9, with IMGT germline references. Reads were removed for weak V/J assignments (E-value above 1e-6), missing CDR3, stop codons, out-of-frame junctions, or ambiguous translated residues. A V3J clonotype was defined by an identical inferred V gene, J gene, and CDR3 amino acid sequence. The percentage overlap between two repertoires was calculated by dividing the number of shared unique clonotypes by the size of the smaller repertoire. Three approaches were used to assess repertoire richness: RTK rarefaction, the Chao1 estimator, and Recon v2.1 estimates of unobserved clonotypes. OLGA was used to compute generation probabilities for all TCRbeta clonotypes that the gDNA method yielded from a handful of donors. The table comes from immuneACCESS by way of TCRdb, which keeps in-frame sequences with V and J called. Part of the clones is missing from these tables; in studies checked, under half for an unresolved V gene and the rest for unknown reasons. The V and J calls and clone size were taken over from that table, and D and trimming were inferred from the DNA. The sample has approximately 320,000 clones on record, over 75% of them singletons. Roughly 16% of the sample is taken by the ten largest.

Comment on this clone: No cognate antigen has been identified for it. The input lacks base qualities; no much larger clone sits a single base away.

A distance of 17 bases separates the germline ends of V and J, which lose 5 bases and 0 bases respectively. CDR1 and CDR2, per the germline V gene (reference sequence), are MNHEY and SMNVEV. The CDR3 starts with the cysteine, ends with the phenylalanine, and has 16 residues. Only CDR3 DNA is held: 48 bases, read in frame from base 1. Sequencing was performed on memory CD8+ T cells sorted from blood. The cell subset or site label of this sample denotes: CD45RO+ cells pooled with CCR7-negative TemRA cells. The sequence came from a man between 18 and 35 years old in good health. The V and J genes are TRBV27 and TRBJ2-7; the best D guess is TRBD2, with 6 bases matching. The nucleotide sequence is TGTGCCAGCAGTCCCTCCTCGGGACTGCTCTCCTACGAGCAGTACTTC. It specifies CASSPSSGLLSYEQYF.